The sequence of this T cell receptor (beta chain) was determined in a study of blood T cell repertoires in COVID-19. The overall study: Both acute and convalescent COVID-19 samples were obtained from the United States, Italy and Spain. T cells, B-cell-depleted T cells, or PBMCs provided the cDNA or gDNA that served as material.

Unmatched junction bases numbered 7, after V lost 5 bases and J lost 7 bases. This CDR3 region has 14 residues. Germline CDR1 reads SGHAT; CDR2 reads FQNNGV. As handled by the study authors: From reference gene primer amplification, estimates of nucleated cell counts were derived. TCRdb keeps only in-frame clones here, not all; method: immunoSEQ multiplex PCR. D and trimming come from the DNA, and the V and J calls and clone size come from that table. The top ten hold 3.9% of the sample, which has some 150,000 clones, roughly 90% seen once. The origin of this receptor is a woman aged 60-75 years who had recovered from COVID-19. The chain joins TRBV11-2 to TRBJ1-2; 10 nucleotides align to TRBD1. The material sequenced was peripheral blood. The CDR3 is CASSQDRGSAGYTF. As DNA, the CDR3 is TGTGCCAGCAGCCAGGACAGGGGGTCGGCTGGCTACACCTTC.